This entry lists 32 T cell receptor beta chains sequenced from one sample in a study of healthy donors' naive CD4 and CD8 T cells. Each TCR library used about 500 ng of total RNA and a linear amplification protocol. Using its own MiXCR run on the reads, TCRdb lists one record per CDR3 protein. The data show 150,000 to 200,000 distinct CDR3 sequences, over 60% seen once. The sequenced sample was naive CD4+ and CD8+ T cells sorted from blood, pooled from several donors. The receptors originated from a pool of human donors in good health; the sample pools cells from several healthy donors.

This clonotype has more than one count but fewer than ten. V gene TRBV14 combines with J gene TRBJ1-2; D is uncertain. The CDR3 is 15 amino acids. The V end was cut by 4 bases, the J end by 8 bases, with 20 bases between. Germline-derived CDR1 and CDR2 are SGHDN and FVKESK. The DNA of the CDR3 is TGTGCCAGCAGCCTATACCGCGGTGCCTACGGGGGCTACACCTTC. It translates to CASSLYRGAYGGYTF.

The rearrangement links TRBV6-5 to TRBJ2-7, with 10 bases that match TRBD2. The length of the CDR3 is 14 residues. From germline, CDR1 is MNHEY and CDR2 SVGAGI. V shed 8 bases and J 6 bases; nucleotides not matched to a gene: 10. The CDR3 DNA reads TGTGCCAGCTTTCCTCTAGCGGGAGAAGGCGAGCAGTACTTC. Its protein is CASFPLAGEGEQYF.

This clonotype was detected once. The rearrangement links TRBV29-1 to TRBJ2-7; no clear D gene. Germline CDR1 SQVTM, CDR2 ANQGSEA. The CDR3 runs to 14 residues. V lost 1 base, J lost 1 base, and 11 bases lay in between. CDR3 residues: CSVEGLSGSYEQYF. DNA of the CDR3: TGCAGCGTTGAAGGCCTATCGGGTTCCTACGAGCAGTACTTC.

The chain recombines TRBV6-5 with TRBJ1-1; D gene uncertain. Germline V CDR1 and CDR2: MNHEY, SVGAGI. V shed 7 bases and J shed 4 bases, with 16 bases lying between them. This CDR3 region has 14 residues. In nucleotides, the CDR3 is TGTGCCAGCAAGGACGCTAAGAGGAGCACTGAAGCTTTCTTT. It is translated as CASKDAKRSTEAFF.

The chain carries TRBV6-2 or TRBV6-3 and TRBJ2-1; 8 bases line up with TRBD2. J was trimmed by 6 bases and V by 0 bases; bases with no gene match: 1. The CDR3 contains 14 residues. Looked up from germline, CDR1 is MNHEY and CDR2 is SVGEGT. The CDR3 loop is CASSYSAGGNEQFF. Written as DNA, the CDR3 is TGTGCCAGCAGTTACTCTGCGGGGGGCAATGAGCAGTTCTTC.

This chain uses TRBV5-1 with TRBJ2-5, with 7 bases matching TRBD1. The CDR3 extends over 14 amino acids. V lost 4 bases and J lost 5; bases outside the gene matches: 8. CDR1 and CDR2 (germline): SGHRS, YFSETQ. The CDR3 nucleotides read TGCGCCAGCAGCCCATCGACAGGGTTGGAGACCCAGTACTTC. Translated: CASSPSTGLETQYF. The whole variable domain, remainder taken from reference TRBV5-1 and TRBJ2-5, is KAGVTQTPRYLIKTRGQQVTLSCSPISGHRSVSWYQQTPGQGLQFLFEYFSETQRNKGNFPGRFSGRQFSNSRSEMNVSTLELGDSALYLCASSPSTGLETQYFGPGTRLLVL.

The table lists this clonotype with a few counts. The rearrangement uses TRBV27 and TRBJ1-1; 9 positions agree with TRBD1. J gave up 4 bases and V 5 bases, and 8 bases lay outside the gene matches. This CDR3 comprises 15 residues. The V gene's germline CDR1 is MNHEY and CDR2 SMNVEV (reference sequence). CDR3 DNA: TGTGCCAGCAGTCGGACAGGGGTATTGGGCACTGAAGCTTTCTTT. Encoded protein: CASSRTGVLGTEAFF.

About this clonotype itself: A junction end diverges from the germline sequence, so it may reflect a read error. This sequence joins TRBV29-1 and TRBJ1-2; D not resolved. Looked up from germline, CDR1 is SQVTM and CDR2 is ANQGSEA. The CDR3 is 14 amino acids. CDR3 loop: CGVDLGGSGYGYTF. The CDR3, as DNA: TGCGGCGTTGACCTGGGAGGGTCGGGCTATGGCTACACCTTC.

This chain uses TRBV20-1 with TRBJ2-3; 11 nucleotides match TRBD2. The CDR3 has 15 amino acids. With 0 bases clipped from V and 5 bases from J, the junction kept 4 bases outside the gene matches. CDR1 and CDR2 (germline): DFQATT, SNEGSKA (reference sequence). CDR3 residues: CSARDPLAGGDTQYF. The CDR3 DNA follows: TGCAGTGCTAGAGATCCCCTAGCGGGGGGAGATACGCAGTATTTT.

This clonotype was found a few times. The CDR3 DNA reads TGCAGTGCTAGGGGACTAGCGGGGGCAGCAGATACGCAGTATTTT. Translated, it gives CSARGLAGAADTQYF. The chain uses TRBV20-1 and TRBJ2-3; 14 bases align to TRBD2. After removal of 3 bases from V and 4 bases from J, the junction contained 3 bases not matched to a gene. Germline V gives CDR1 DFQATT, CDR2 SNEGSKA (reference sequence). The CDR3 covers 15 residues.

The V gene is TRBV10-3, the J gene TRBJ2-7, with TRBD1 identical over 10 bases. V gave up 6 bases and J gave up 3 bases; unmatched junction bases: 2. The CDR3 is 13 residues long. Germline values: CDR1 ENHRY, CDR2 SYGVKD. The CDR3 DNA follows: TGTGCCATCAGCCGGGACAGGGGCTACGAGCAGTACTTC. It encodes CAISRDRGYEQYF.

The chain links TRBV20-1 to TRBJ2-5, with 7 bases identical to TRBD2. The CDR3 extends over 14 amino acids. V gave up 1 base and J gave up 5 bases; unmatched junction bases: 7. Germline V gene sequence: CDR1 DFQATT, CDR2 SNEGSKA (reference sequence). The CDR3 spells CSARVGGSGETQYF. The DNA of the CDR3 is TGCAGTGCTAGAGTTGGCGGGAGTGGTGAGACCCAGTACTTC.

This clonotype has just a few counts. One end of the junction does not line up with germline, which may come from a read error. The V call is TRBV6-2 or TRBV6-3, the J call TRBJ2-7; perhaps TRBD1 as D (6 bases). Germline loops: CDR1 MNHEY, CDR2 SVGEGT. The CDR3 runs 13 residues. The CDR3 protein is CASGPTGSNEQYF. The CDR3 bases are TGTGCCAGCGGGCCGACAGGCTCCAACGAGCAGTACTTC.

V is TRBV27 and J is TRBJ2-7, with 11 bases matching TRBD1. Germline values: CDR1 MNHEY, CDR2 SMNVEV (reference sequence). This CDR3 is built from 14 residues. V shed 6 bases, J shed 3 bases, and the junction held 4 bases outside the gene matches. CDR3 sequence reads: CASRPGQGDYEQYF. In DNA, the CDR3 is TGTGCCAGCAGGCCGGGACAGGGGGACTACGAGCAGTACTTC.

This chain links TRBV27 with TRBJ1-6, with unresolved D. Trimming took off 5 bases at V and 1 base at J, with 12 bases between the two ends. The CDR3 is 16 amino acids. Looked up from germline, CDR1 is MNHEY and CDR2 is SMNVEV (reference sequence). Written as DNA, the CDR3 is TGTGCCAGCAGTGAAAGCCGACCGTCCTATAATTCACCCCTCCACTTT. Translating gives CASSESRPSYNSPLHF.

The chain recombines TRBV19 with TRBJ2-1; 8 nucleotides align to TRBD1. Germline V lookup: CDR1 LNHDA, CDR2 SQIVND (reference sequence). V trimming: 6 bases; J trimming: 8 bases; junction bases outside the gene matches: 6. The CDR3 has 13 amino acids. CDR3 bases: TGTGCCAGTAGCAAAGACAGGGGCGATGAGCAGTTCTTC. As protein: CASSKDRGDEQFF.

CDR3: CSVGRPSGYNEQFF. For the CDR3, the DNA is TGCAGCGTTGGTCGGCCTAGCGGGTACAATGAGCAGTTCTTC. The chain carries TRBV29-1 and TRBJ2-1, with 8 positions matching TRBD2. Germline-derived CDR1 and CDR2 are SQVTM and ANQGSEA. The ends lost 4 bases at V and 4 bases at J; junction bases unmatched: 6. The CDR3 loop spans 14 amino acids.

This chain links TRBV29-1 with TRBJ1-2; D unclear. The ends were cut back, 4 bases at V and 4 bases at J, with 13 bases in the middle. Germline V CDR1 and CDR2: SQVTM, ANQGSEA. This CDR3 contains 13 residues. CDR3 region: CSVGRTTSYGYTF. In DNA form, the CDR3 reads TGCAGCGTTGGTCGCACCACAAGCTATGGCTACACCTTC.

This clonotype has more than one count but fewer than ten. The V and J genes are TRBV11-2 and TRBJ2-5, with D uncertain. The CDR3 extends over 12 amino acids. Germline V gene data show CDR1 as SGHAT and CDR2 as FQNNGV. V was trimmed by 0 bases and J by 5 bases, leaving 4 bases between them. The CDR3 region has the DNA TGTGCCAGCAGCTTAGAGCGGGAGACCCAGTACTTC. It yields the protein CASSLERETQYF.

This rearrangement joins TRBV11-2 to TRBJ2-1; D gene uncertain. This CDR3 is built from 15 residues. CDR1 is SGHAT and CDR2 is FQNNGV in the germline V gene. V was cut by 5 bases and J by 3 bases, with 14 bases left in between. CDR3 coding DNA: TGTGCCAGCAGCCTGGCCAGTGTGTTCTACAATGAGCAGTTCTTC. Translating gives CASSLASVFYNEQFF. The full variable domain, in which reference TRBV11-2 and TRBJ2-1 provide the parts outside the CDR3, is EAGVAQSPRYKIIEKRQSVAFWCNPISGHATLYWYQQILGQGPKLLIQFQNNGVVDDSQLPKDRFSAERLKGVDSTLKIQPAKLEDSAVYLCASSLASVFYNEQFFGPGTRLTVL.

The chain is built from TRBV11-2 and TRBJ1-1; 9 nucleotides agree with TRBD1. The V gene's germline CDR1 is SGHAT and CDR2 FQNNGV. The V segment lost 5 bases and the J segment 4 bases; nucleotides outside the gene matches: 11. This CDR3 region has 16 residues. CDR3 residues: CASSAWDRARGTEAFF. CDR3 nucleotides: TGTGCCAGCAGCGCCTGGGACAGGGCACGGGGCACTGAAGCTTTCTTT. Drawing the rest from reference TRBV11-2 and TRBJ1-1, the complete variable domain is EAGVAQSPRYKIIEKRQSVAFWCNPISGHATLYWYQQILGQGPKLLIQFQNNGVVDDSQLPKDRFSAERLKGVDSTLKIQPAKLEDSAVYLCASSAWDRARGTEAFFGQGTRLTVV.

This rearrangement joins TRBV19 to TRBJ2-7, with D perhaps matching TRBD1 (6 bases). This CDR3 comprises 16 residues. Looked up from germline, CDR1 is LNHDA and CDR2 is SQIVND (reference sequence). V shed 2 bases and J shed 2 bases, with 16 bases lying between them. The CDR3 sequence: CASSISPQGYTYEQYF. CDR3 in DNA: TGTGCCAGTAGTATATCCCCACAGGGCTATACCTACGAGCAGTACTTC. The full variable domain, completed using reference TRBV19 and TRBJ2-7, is DGGITQSPKYLFRKEGQNVTLSCEQNLNHDAMYWYRQDPGQGLRLIYYSQIVNDFQKGDIAEGYSVSREKKESFPLTVTSAQKNPTAFYLCASSISPQGYTYEQYFGPGTRLTVT.

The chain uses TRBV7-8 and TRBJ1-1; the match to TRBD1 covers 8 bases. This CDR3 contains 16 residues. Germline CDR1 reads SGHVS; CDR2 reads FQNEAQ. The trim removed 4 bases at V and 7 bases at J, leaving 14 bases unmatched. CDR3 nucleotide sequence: TGTGCCAGCAGCTCAGGATCCGGGACAGGACCTATTGAAGCTTTCTTT. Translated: CASSSGSGTGPIEAFF.

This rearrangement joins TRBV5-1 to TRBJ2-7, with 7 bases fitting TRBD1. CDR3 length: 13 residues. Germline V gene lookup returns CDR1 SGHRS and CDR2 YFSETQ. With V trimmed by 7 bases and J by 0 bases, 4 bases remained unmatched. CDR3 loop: CASRDSSSYEQYF. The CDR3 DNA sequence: TGCGCCAGCCGGGACAGCAGCTCCTACGAGCAGTACTTC. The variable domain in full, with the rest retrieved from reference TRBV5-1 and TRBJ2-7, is KAGVTQTPRYLIKTRGQQVTLSCSPISGHRSVSWYQQTPGQGLQFLFEYFSETQRNKGNFPGRFSGRQFSNSRSEMNVSTLELGDSALYLCASRDSSSYEQYFGPGTRLTVT.

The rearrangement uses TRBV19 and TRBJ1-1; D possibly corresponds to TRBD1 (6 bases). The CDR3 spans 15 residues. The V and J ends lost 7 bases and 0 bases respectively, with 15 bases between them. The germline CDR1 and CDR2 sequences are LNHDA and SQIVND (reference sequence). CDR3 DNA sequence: TGTGCCAGTACTCCGGGTAGGACAGTGAACACTGAAGCTTTCTTT. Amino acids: CASTPGRTVNTEAFF.

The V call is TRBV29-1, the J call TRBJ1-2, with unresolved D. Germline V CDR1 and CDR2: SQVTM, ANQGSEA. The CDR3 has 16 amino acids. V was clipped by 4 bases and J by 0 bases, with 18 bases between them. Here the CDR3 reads CSVVNEGRLANYGYTF. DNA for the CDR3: TGCAGCGTTGTGAATGAGGGTCGGTTAGCTAACTATGGCTACACCTTC.

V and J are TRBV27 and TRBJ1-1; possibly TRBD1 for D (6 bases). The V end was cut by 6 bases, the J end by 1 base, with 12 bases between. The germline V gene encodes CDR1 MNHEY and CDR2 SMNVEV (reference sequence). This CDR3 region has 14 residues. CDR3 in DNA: TGTGCCAGCAGATGGACAGAAGGGAACACTGAAGCTTTCTTT. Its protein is CASRWTEGNTEAFF.

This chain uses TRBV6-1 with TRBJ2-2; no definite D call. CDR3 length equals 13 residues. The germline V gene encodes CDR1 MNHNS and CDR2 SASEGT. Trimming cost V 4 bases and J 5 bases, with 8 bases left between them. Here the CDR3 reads CASSVSGTGELFF. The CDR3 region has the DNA TGTGCCAGCAGTGTGAGTGGTACCGGGGAGCTGTTTTTT.

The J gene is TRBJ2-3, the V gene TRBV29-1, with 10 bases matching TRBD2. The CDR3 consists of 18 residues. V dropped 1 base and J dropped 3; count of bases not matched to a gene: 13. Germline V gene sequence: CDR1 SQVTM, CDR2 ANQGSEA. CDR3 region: CSVEGVRELAGLTDTQYF. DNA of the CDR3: TGCAGCGTTGAAGGAGTCAGGGAACTAGCGGGGTTAACAGATACGCAGTATTTT.

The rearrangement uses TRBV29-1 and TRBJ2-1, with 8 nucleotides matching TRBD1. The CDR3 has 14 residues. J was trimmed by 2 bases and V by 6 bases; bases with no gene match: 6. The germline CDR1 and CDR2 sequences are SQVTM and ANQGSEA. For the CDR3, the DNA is TGCAGCGTCCTGGGACAGGTCCCCTACAATGAGCAGTTCTTC. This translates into CSVLGQVPYNEQFF.

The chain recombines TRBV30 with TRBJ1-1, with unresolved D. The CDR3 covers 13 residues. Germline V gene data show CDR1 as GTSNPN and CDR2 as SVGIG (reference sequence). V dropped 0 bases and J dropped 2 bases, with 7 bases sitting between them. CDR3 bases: TGTGCCTGGAGTGTAGTTGGAAACACTGAAGCTTTCTTT. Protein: CAWSVVGNTEAFF.

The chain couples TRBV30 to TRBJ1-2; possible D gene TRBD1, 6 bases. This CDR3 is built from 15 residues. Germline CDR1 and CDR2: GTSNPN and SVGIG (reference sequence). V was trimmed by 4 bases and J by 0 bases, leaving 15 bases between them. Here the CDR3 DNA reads TGTGCCTGGAAGCCGGCCAGGGGAACTAACTATGGCTACACCTTC. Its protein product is CAWKPARGTNYGYTF.